These T cell receptor beta chains were read from a single sample in a study of graft-versus-host responses after intestinal transplantation. The repertoire was sequenced with immunoSEQ multiplex PCR; TCRdb's copy has only in-frame clones and lacks some. The sample consists of 150,000 or so clones, about nine tenths of them appearing once. Their antigens are not known. The sample consisted of unstimulated CD4+ T cells sorted from spleen or lymph node cells, taken before intestinal transplant. Receptors originate from a human donor who received an intestinal transplant. The CDR3 runs from the conserved cysteine through the conserved F or W. D genes are given only for firm matches. Only part of the rows carry a size: once, few, many, or a class if the clone is expanded.

- | 15 | - | TRBJ1-1 | TRBV5-1 | CASSLSGREITEAFF | TGCGCCAGCAGCTTGTCCGGCAGGGAGATCACTGAAGCTTTCTTT
- | 11 | - | TRBJ1-2 | TRBV20-1 | CSAPTEDGYTF | TGCAGTGCGCCGACAGAGGACGGCTACACCTTC
- | 13 | - | TRBJ1-5 | TRBV19 | CASSIPADQPQHF | TGTGCCAGTAGTATACCGGCGGATCAGCCCCAGCATTTT
- | 13 | - | TRBJ2-1 | TRBV30 | CACPVTGYNEQFF | TGTGCCTGCCCGGTTACTGGCTACAATGAGCAGTTCTTC
- | 14 | - | TRBJ1-2 | TRBV5-4 | CASSSKTGQGGYTF | TGTGCCAGCAGCTCTAAGACAGGCCAGGGAGGCTACACCTTC
TRBD2 | 14 | - | TRBJ2-1 | TRBV5-1 | CASSLPGGYNEQFF | TGCGCCAGCAGCTTGCCGGGAGGCTACAATGAGCAGTTCTTC
- | 15 | - | TRBJ2-1 | TRBV19 | CASRRTGSPYNEQFF | TGTGCCAGTAGGAGAACAGGGAGCCCTTACAATGAGCAGTTCTTC
TRBD2 | 14 | - | TRBJ2-7 | TRBV6-1 | CASSRLAVLYEQYF | TGTGCCAGCAGTCGACTAGCGGTCCTCTACGAGCAGTACTTC
TRBD2 | 17 | - | TRBJ2-1 | TRBV29-1 | CSSTPSGRGNSYNEQFF | TGCAGCTCAACCCCTAGCGGGAGGGGTAACTCCTACAATGAGCAGTTCTTC
- | 13 | - | TRBJ2-7 | TRBV5-1 | CASSLGGGYEQYF | TGCGCCAGCAGCTTGGGAGGGGGTTACGAGCAGTACTTC
TRBD1 | 15 | - | TRBJ2-7 | TRBV19 | CASSIVGTVSYEQYF | TGTGCCAGTAGTATAGTTGGGACAGTCTCCTACGAGCAGTACTTC
TRBD1 | 13 | - | TRBJ1-6 | TRBV6-1 | CATGQGGNSPLHF | TGTGCCACCGGACAGGGAGGGAATTCACCCCTCCACTTT
- | 11 | - | TRBJ2-1 | TRBV7-2 | CASSWYNEQFF | TGTGCCAGCAGCTGGTACAATGAGCAGTTCTTC
- | 14 | - | TRBJ2-7 | TRBV5-5 | CASSFQQLRYEQYF | TGTGCCAGCAGCTTCCAACAATTACGCTACGAGCAGTACTTC
TRBD2 | 16 | - | TRBJ2-1 | TRBV4-2 | CASSQLGLAGENEQFF | TGTGCCAGCAGCCAACTGGGACTAGCGGGAGAAAATGAGCAGTTCTTC
TRBD2 | 15 | - | TRBJ2-1 | TRBV2 | CASTPGLAAYNEQFF | TGTGCCAGCACCCCAGGACTAGCGGCTTACAATGAGCAGTTCTTC
TRBD1 | 14 | - | TRBJ2-5 | TRBV28 | CASSSDRVRETQYF | TGTGCCAGCAGTTCGGACAGGGTCCGGGAGACCCAGTACTTC
TRBD2 | 18 | - | TRBJ2-1 | TRBV27 | CASSLGLAGRSSYNEQFF | TGTGCCAGCAGTTTAGGACTAGCGGGAAGGAGCTCCTACAATGAGCAGTTCTTC
- | 15 | - | TRBJ1-1 | TRBV11-2 | CASSLLGGVGTEAFF | TGTGCCAGCAGTTTGCTTGGGGGAGTAGGCACTGAAGCTTTCTTT
TRBD1 | 16 | once | TRBJ1-5 | TRBV5-1 | CASSLGGQGRNQPQHF | TGCGCCAGCAGCTTGGGAGGACAGGGACGCAATCAGCCCCAGCATTTT
- | 15 | once | TRBJ2-7 | TRBV6-5 | CASSAAVLGSYEQYF | TGTGCCAGCAGTGCCGCAGTCTTGGGGTCCTACGAGCAGTACTTC
- | 17 | once | TRBJ1-2 | TRBV28 | CASSLWEEGVLDYGYTF | TGTGCCAGCAGTTTATGGGAGGAGGGGGTTTTGGACTATGGCTACACCTTC
- | 13 | - | TRBJ1-2 | TRBV6-6 | CASSNRQVHGYTF | TGTGCCAGCAGTAATCGACAGGTTCATGGCTACACCTTC
- | 11 | - | TRBJ1-1 | TRBV20-1 | CSAPGNTEAFF | TGCAGTGCCCCAGGGAACACTGAAGCTTTCTTT
- | 14 | - | TRBJ1-1 | TRBV5-1 | CASSLNSVNTEAFF | TGCGCCAGCAGCTTGAATTCGGTAAACACTGAAGCTTTCTTT
TRBD1 | 16 | - | TRBJ2-3 | TRBV18 | CASSLRDRAITDTQYF | TGTGCCAGCTCACTCCGGGACAGGGCCATCACAGATACGCAGTATTTT
- | 18 | - | TRBJ2-1 | TRBV27 | CASSLRAPKGTPYNEQFF | TGTGCCAGCAGTTTACGGGCTCCCAAGGGTACCCCCTACAATGAGCAGTTCTTC
TRBD2 | 15 | - | TRBJ2-7 | TRBV10-1 | CASSLGTSGTYEQYF | TGCGCCAGCAGTCTTGGGACTAGCGGGACCTACGAGCAGTACTTC
TRBD1 | 14 | - | TRBJ1-2 | TRBV4-3 | CASSQEVQGDGYTF | TGCGCCAGCAGCCAAGAGGTGCAGGGGGACGGCTACACCTTC
TRBD1 | 15 | - | TRBJ2-7 | TRBV28 | CASSLSRTGPYEQYF | TGTGCCAGCAGTCTATCAAGGACAGGGCCCTACGAGCAGTACTTC
- | 17 | - | TRBJ1-1 | TRBV5-1 | CASSLAAGPALNTEAFF | TGCGCCAGCAGCTTGGCGGCAGGGCCGGCGTTGAACACTGAAGCTTTCTTT
- | 14 | - | TRBJ2-7 | TRBV19 | CASSIGPGAYEQYF | TGTGCCAGTAGTATAGGGCCAGGGGCCTACGAGCAGTACTTC